The source of this T cell receptor beta chain is a study of a mutant IDH1 vaccine in newly diagnosed glioma. Time point defined: baseline, week 1 (first vaccination visit). The treatment is: pre-vaccination baseline after standard-of-care therapy. Sequencing was performed with immunoSEQ multiplex PCR; in TCRdb, only in-frame clones are kept and a portion is missing. The sample has about 24,000 clones, roughly 90% seen once. The J segment lost 4 bases and the V segment lost 5 bases, leaving 8 bases of the junction unmatched. This CDR3 contains 15 residues. The germline V gene encodes CDR1 MNHEY and CDR2 SVGAGI.

The receptor comes from a young man with glioma. V gene TRBV6-5 combines with J gene TRBJ2-5; 9 nucleotides match TRBD2. Sequencing was performed on PBMCs, taken from a glioma patient treated with radiotherapy, temozolomide or both. CDR3 nucleotide sequence: TGTGCCAGCAGTGCCCCCCCGGGACTAGCAGAGACCCAGTACTTC. This sequence encodes CASSAPPGLAETQYF.